Following are 9 T cell receptor beta chains from one sample sequenced in a study of blood T cells in healthy people across ages (dated by TCRdb to 2013 to 2016). Libraries came from 5' RACE. The sequencer listed for this sample is Illumina HiSeq 2500. The second PCR ran for about 6 to 12 cycles and used a J-beta primer mix along with a sample-barcoded 5' primer. In TCRdb, the public reads were trimmed at Q25 with fastp and aligned with MiXCR, with productive beta chains retained. Records with the same CDR3 protein are collapsed into one entry carrying the most frequent genes and DNA. Present in this sample are 1.5 million to 2 million distinct CDR3 sequences, roughly 32% of which were seen just once. The biggest ten clones account for 10% to 12% of the sample. The sample taken for sequencing was blood. The receptor source for this set is a woman in her twenties or thirties in good health.

This clonotype was seen more than once but under ten times. The chain couples TRBV5-1 to TRBJ2-3, with TRBD1 matching 7 bases. The V and J ends lost 4 bases and 5 bases, in that order; junction bases with no gene match: 10. Germline V gives CDR1 SGHRS, CDR2 YFSETQ. This CDR3 spans 15 amino acids. The CDR3 is CASSRDRGPIDTQYF. The CDR3 DNA reads as TGCGCCAGCAGCCGAGATAGGGGGCCTATAGATACGCAGTATTTT.

This clonotype was seen only a few times. The genes are TRBV2 and TRBJ2-3; a possible D gene is TRBD1 (5 bases). Germline-derived CDR1 and CDR2 are SNHLY and FYNNEI. Trimming took 7 bases from V and 6 from J, leaving 14 bases between them. The CDR3 loop spans 13 amino acids. CDR3 nucleotide sequence: TGTGCCAGCAAGGGCAGGGCAGAGGATACGCAGTATTTT. It encodes CASKGRAEDTQYF.

Concerning this clonotype itself: One junction end does not reproduce the germline sequence, and a read error may be involved. This rearrangement joins TRBV12-3 or TRBV12-4 to TRBJ2-3; D might be TRBD1 (6 bases). CDR3 length: 14 residues. In DNA form, the CDR3 reads TGTGCCCGCAGTGGATCAGGGGTGACAGATACGCAGTATTTT. Its protein product is CARSGSGVTDTQYF.

The gene calls are TRBV5-6 and TRBJ2-1, with D possibly being TRBD2 (6 bases). The germline V gene has CDR1 SGHDT and CDR2 YYEEEE. The CDR3 spans 15 residues. V lost 0 bases and J lost 7, with 14 bases in between. Written as DNA, the CDR3 is TGTGCCAGCAGCTTGGCACCGGGAGAGTGGAATGAGCAGTTCTTC. It is translated as CASSLAPGEWNEQFF.

This chain's CDR3 is CASSLNYLFANTGELFF. In DNA form, the CDR3 reads TGTGCCAGCAGTCTCAATTACCTGTTCGCGAACACCGGGGAGCTGTTTTTT. V and J are TRBV27 and TRBJ2-2, with D uncertain. The ends were cut back, 5 bases at V and 0 bases at J, with 16 bases in the middle. Germline V gene lookup returns CDR1 MNHEY and CDR2 SMNVEV (reference sequence). CDR3 length equals 17 residues.

V gene TRBV4-1 combines with J gene TRBJ1-4, with D maybe TRBD1 (6 bases). The V end was cut by 4 bases, the J end by 5 bases, with 17 bases between. Germline CDR1 reads MGHRA; CDR2 reads YSYEKL. CDR3 size: 16 residues. In DNA, the CDR3 is TGCGCCAGCAGCCGAGATAGCAGGGGACGGAATGAAAAACTGTTTTTT. This gives the protein CASSRDSRGRNEKLFF.

The chain carries TRBV27 and TRBJ2-1; D gene uncertain. Germline V gene sequence: CDR1 MNHEY, CDR2 SMNVEV (reference sequence). The CDR3 sequence is 18 residues long. V was cut by 6 bases and J by 2 bases, with 23 bases left in between. The CDR3 reads CASSSKQYERSPYNEQFF. The CDR3 region has the DNA TGTGCCAGCAGCTCGAAACAGTACGAGAGGAGCCCCTACAATGAGCAGTTCTTC.

The gene calls are TRBV6-1 and TRBJ2-7; D uncertain. V lost 5 bases to trimming and J lost 2 bases, with 10 bases between them. This CDR3 contains 13 residues. The germline V gene has CDR1 MNHNS and CDR2 SASEGT. CDR3 protein: CASSTRPTYEQYF. The CDR3 DNA reads TGTGCCAGCAGTACCCGGCCAACCTACGAGCAGTACTTC.

This clonotype was recorded a few times. This chain links TRBV11-2 with TRBJ2-3; 10 nucleotides line up with TRBD2. Germline V gene data show CDR1 as SGHAT and CDR2 as FQNNGV. This CDR3 comprises 17 residues. Trimming took 4 bases from V and 7 from J; bases not matched to a gene: 14. DNA for the CDR3: TGTGCCAGCAGCTCGAAAATAGCGGGGGGCATCACTAATACGCAGTATTTT. It encodes CASSSKIAGGITNTQYF.